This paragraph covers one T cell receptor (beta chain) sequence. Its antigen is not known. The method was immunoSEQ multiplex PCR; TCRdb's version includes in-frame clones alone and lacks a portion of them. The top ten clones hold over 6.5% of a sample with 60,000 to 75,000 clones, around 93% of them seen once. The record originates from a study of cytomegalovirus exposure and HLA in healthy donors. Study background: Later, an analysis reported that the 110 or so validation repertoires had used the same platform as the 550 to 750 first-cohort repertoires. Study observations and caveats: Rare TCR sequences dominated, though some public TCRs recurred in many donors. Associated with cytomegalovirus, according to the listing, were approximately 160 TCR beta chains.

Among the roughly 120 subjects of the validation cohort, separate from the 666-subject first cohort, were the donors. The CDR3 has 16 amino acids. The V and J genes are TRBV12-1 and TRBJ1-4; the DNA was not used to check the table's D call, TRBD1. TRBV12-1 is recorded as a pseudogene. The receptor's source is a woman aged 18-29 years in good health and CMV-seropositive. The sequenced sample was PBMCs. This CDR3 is CASLTTGQGFPGKLFF. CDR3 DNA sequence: TGTGCCAGCCTAACGACGGGACAGGGTTTTCCTGGGAAACTGTTTTTT.